Reported below is one T cell receptor (beta chain). Using immunoSEQ multiplex PCR, the repertoire was profiled, and TCRdb retains in-frame clones only, with some absent. The table includes 310,000 or so clones, around 92% detected once. Per the germline V gene, CDR1 is SGHRS and CDR2 is YFSETQ. V shed 1 base and J shed 3 bases, with 13 bases lying between them. This CDR3 contains 15 residues. The source of the sample is a study of blood T cell repertoires in COVID-19. The source of this sequence is a young man who had recovered from COVID-19. What was sequenced was peripheral blood. The chain uses TRBV5-1 and TRBJ1-1, with D perhaps TRBD1 (5 bases). The chain's CDR3 is CASSLKAWGHTEAFF. The CDR3 DNA follows: TGCGCCAGCAGCTTGAAGGCGTGGGGCCACACTGAAGCTTTCTTT.